This TCR beta chain was recovered during a study of cytomegalovirus exposure and HLA in healthy donors. This clone occurred a few times. In the PCR, 60 Vbeta and 13 Jbeta primers were used. Here immunoSEQ multiplex PCR was the method, and the copy in TCRdb shows in-frame clones only, minus some. The sample has around 72,000 clones; 60% to 75% are singletons. The sequencing sample was made of PBMCs. The sequence derives from a man between 40 and 49 years old in good health and CMV-seropositive.

For the CDR3, the DNA is TGTGCCAGCATCTCCGCGCCTAGTCTAAATGAGCAGTTCTTC. This encodes CASISAPSLNEQFF. This chain links TRBV2 with TRBJ2-1, with D unresolved. The CDR3 is 14 residues long. The ends were cut back, 7 bases at V and 7 bases at J, with 17 bases in the middle. Per the germline V gene, CDR1 is SNHLY and CDR2 is FYNNEI.